The 24 T cell receptor beta chains presented below share a single source sample, sequenced in a study of blood T cell repertoires in COVID-19. Here immunoSEQ multiplex PCR was the method, and the copy in TCRdb shows in-frame clones only, minus some. Found here are 200,000 to 250,000 clones, around 83% of them singletons; the top ten hold 6.5% to 9%. Sample: peripheral blood. The origin of the receptors is a woman in her forties or fifties with acute or convalescent COVID-19.

The chain recombines TRBV19 with TRBJ1-1; 7 bases match TRBD1. V trimming: 6 bases; J trimming: 7 bases; junction bases outside the gene matches: 8. Germline CDR1 reads LNHDA; CDR2 reads SQIVND (reference sequence). The CDR3 loop spans 13 amino acids. CDR3 sequence (DNA): TGTGCCAGTAGAGGCCAGGGGGAGGTTGAAGCTTTCTTT. Translated: CASRGQGEVEAFF.

The chain has TRBV5-1 and TRBJ2-1; 10 positions agree with TRBD2. Germline V gene data show CDR1 as SGHRS and CDR2 as YFSETQ. The length of the CDR3 is 16 residues. V shed 4 bases and J 5 bases; nucleotides not matched to a gene: 9. DNA of the CDR3: TGCGCCAGCAGCCACCCTTCTAGCGGGGGCGACAATGAGCAGTTCTTC. This sequence encodes CASSHPSSGGDNEQFF.

This chain links TRBV5-1 with TRBJ2-2, with 10 bases that match TRBD1. The CDR3 loop spans 15 amino acids. The germline CDR1 and CDR2 sequences are SGHRS and YFSETQ. V shed 4 bases and J 3 bases; nucleotides not matched to a gene: 3. CDR3 region: CASSPDRGYTGELFF. The CDR3, as DNA: TGCGCCAGCAGCCCGGACAGGGGGTACACCGGGGAGCTGTTTTTT.

The chain has TRBV7-2 and TRBJ2-5; TRBD1 matches at 8 bases. The V gene end was trimmed by 4 bases and the J gene end by 5 bases; junction bases not matched to a gene: 6. This CDR3 has 14 residues. CDR1 is SGHTA and CDR2 is FQGNSA in the germline V gene. DNA of the CDR3: TGTGCCAGCAGCTCAGGACAGGGATTTGAGACCCAGTACTTC. As protein: CASSSGQGFETQYF.

The CDR3 region has the DNA TGTGCCGGCCGGGACAGTAACACCGGGGAGCTGTTTTTT. Translating gives CAGRDSNTGELFF. This rearrangement joins TRBV3-1 (or the pseudogene TRBV3-2) to TRBJ2-2; TRBD1 matches at 7 bases. The CDR3 extends over 13 amino acids. Germline V gene data show CDR1 as LGHDT and CDR2 as YNNKEL (reference sequence). The trim removed 11 bases at V and 2 bases at J, leaving 5 bases unmatched.

The J gene is TRBJ2-7, the V gene TRBV6-5; 9 nucleotides match TRBD2. Germline trimming cut 3 bases from V and 4 bases from J; bases unmatched to any gene: 4. The CDR3 contains 14 residues. The germline gives CDR1 MNHEY, CDR2 SVGAGI. CDR3 in amino acids: CASSYGTSFYEQYF. CDR3 DNA: TGTGCCAGCAGTTATGGGACTAGCTTTTACGAGCAGTACTTC.

The rearrangement uses TRBV6-5 and TRBJ1-2, with 8 nucleotides matching TRBD1. V trimming: 8 bases; J trimming: 6 bases; junction bases outside the gene matches: 11. The CDR3 totals 14 residues. CDR1 is MNHEY, CDR2 SVGAGI, per germline. CDR3 in amino acids: CASGSGGNEDGYTF. CDR3 nucleotide sequence: TGTGCCAGCGGGTCAGGGGGCAACGAGGATGGCTACACCTTC.

The chain has TRBV18 and TRBJ1-1, with D perhaps matching TRBD1 (5 bases). V lost 3 bases, J lost 1 base, and 9 bases lay in between. Germline-derived CDR1 and CDR2 are KGHSH and LQKENI. The CDR3 consists of 14 residues. Here the CDR3 DNA reads TGTGCCAGCTCACCCGGCGGGGGGAACACTGAAGCTTTCTTT. Translation gives CASSPGGGNTEAFF.

This clone was observed a handful of times. The V and J genes are TRBV10-3 and TRBJ2-1; 7 bases are shared with TRBD1. V lost 3 bases and J lost 7; bases outside the gene matches: 9. Germline loops: CDR1 ENHRY, CDR2 SYGVKD. CDR3 size: 15 residues. DNA of the CDR3: TGTGCCATCAGTGAAGTGAGGGGGCGTCGAAATGAGCAGTTCTTC. Translated, it gives CAISEVRGRRNEQFF.

This chain connects TRBV2 to TRBJ1-6; 7 positions match TRBD1. V shed 5 bases and J 7 bases; nucleotides not matched to a gene: 11. This CDR3 is built from 16 residues. From germline, CDR1 is SNHLY and CDR2 FYNNEI. The CDR3 DNA is TGTGCCAGCAGTCAAACCTCGGGACAGCTGAATTCACCCCTCCACTTT. Protein sequence: CASSQTSGQLNSPLHF.

This clone has just a few counts. The chain joins TRBV19 to TRBJ2-5; D gene unclear. Trimming took 3 bases from V and 4 from J, leaving 9 bases between them. The CDR3 consists of 13 residues. In germline, CDR1 is LNHDA, CDR2 SQIVND (reference sequence). The CDR3 here is CASSINRGETQYF. CDR3 DNA: TGTGCCAGTAGTATTAATAGAGGAGAGACCCAGTACTTC.

In nucleotides, the CDR3 is TGTGCCAGCAGCCAAGACCGTCAGGGCAGGGGGGCCCTCCACTTT. It is translated as CASSQDRQGRGALHF. V and J are TRBV14 and TRBJ1-6, with 7 bases matching TRBD1. Germline V gene sequence: CDR1 SGHDN, CDR2 FVKESK. The CDR3 runs 15 residues. V shed 0 bases and J 14 bases; nucleotides not matched to a gene: 10.

This clone has just one count. The chain links TRBV11-2 to TRBJ2-1, with 9 bases identical to TRBD1. The germline V gene encodes CDR1 SGHAT and CDR2 FQNNGV. The CDR3 has 15 amino acids. V shed 3 bases, J shed 5 bases, and the junction held 5 bases outside the gene matches. The CDR3 protein is CASSLGQGIHNEQFF. The CDR3, as DNA: TGTGCCAGCAGCTTGGGACAGGGTATCCACAATGAGCAGTTCTTC.

This chain links TRBV19 with TRBJ2-2; 12 bases map to TRBD2. Germline CDR1 LNHDA, CDR2 SQIVND (reference sequence). After removal of 4 bases from V and 2 bases from J, the junction contained 5 bases not matched to a gene. This CDR3 contains 17 residues. The CDR3 DNA is TGTGCCAGTAGTACCCAACTAGCGGGGGGAAACACCGGGGAGCTGTTTTTT. Translation: CASSTQLAGGNTGELFF.

The rearrangement links TRBV6-5 to TRBJ2-7; 7 nucleotides agree with TRBD1. The ends lost 6 bases at V and 0 bases at J; junction bases unmatched: 8. This CDR3 is 15 amino acids long. The germline CDR1 and CDR2 sequences are MNHEY and SVGAGI. The CDR3 sequence is CASSTRAGGSYEQYF. In DNA, the CDR3 is TGTGCCAGCAGCACAAGGGCAGGGGGCTCCTACGAGCAGTACTTC.

V usage is TRBV4-3 and J usage is TRBJ1-4; TRBD1 matches at 7 bases. CDR1 is LGHNA and CDR2 is YSLEER in the germline V gene. CDR3 length: 17 residues. V lost 3 bases to trimming and J lost 10 bases; unmatched junction nucleotides: 17. The CDR3 is CASSQVAYEAGGGKLFF. In nucleotides, the CDR3 is TGCGCCAGCAGCCAGGTCGCTTACGAGGCAGGGGGAGGAAAACTGTTTTTT.

This clone has more than one count but fewer than ten. The chain employs TRBV5-1 and TRBJ2-7; D not certain. Trimming removed 0 bases from V and 5 bases from J, with 12 bases in between. CDR3 length: 14 amino acids. The germline CDR1 and CDR2 sequences are SGHRS and YFSETQ. CDR3 amino acids: CASSLGQVHHEQYF. The CDR3 bases are TGCGCCAGCAGCTTGGGTCAGGTACACCACGAGCAGTACTTC.

The V gene is TRBV13, the J gene TRBJ1-2, with unresolved D. The CDR3 extends over 12 amino acids. The germline CDR1 and CDR2 sequences are PRHDT and FYEKMQ (reference sequence). Trimming pared 0 bases from V and 5 bases from J, leaving 4 bases between. This chain's CDR3 is CASSLGLYGYTF. CDR3 sequence (DNA): TGTGCCAGCAGCTTAGGCCTGTATGGCTACACCTTC.

The chain links TRBV6-1 to TRBJ1-5; D is unresolved. The germline V and J ends were trimmed by 2 bases and 4 bases, with 6 bases remaining between them. Germline V gives CDR1 MNHNS, CDR2 SASEGT. This CDR3 is built from 13 residues. The CDR3 DNA reads TGTGCCAGCAGTGAATCGAGGAATCAGCCCCAGCATTTT. Translation: CASSESRNQPQHF.

The chain employs TRBV4-1 and TRBJ2-1, with 9 bases that match TRBD1. The CDR3 runs 18 residues. Germline V gene sequence: CDR1 MGHRA, CDR2 YSYEKL. With 0 bases clipped from V and 6 bases from J, the junction kept 12 bases outside the gene matches. CDR3 loop: CASSQDLSGTGRINEQFF. DNA of the CDR3: TGCGCCAGCAGCCAAGATCTCTCCGGGACAGGGCGAATCAATGAGCAGTTCTTC.

The chain couples TRBV28 to TRBJ2-5; 11 bases align to TRBD1. Germline V gene data show CDR1 as MDHEN and CDR2 as SYDVKM. The CDR3 length is 16 residues. Trimming cost V 4 bases and J 1 base; bases outside gene matches: 5. CDR3 protein: CASSSPGTGGQETQYF. CDR3 nucleotides: TGTGCCAGCAGTTCACCAGGGACAGGGGGCCAAGAGACCCAGTACTTC.

CDR3 protein: CASSLGRDRATEAFF. The CDR3 DNA sequence: TGTGCCAGCAGCTTAGGCCGGGACAGGGCCACTGAAGCTTTCTTT. The genes are TRBV7-9 and TRBJ1-1, with 9 bases fitting TRBD1. This CDR3 comprises 15 residues. Trimming cost V 1 base and J 4 bases; bases outside gene matches: 4. Germline V gene lookup returns CDR1 SEHNR and CDR2 FQNEAQ (reference sequence).

This chain uses TRBV5-3 with TRBJ1-6, with TRBD1 matching 12 bases. TRBV5-3 has ORF status, its function being uncertain. Trimming cost V 5 bases and J 8 bases; bases outside gene matches: 11. The CDR3 runs to 17 residues. The CDR3 protein is CARRRGQGAPNHSPLHF. CDR3 in DNA: TGTGCCAGAAGAAGGGGACAGGGGGCACCCAACCATTCACCCCTCCACTTT.

The V call is TRBV5-5, the J call TRBJ2-2; maybe TRBD2 (5 bases). The CDR3 totals 16 residues. V lost 3 bases and J 7 bases, leaving 19 bases between the germline ends. Germline V gives CDR1 SGHKS, CDR2 YYEKEE (reference sequence). The CDR3 is CASSSIAGPPNGELFF. In nucleotides, the CDR3 is TGTGCCAGCAGCTCCATTGCGGGTCCCCCGAACGGGGAGCTGTTTTTT.